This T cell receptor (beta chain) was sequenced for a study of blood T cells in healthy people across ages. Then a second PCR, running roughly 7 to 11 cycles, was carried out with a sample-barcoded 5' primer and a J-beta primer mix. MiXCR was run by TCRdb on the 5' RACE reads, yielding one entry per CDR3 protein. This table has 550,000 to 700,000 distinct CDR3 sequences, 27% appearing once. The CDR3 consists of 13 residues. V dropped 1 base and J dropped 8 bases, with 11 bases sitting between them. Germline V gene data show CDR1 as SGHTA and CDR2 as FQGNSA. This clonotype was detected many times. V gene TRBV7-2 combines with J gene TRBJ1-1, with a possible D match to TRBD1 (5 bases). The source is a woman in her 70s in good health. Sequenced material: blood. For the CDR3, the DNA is TGTGCCAGCAGCTTAGATCCCAGGGCCGAAGCTTTCTTT. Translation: CASSLDPRAEAFF.